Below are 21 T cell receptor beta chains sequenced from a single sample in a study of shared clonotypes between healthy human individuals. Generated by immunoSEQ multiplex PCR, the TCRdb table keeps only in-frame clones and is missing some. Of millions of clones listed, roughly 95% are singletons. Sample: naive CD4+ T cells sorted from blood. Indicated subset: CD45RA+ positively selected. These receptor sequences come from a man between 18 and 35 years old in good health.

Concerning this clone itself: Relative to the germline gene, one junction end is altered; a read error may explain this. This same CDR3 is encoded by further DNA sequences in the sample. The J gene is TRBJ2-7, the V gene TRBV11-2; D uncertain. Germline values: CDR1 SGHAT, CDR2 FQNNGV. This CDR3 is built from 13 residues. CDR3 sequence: CASSVDGPYEQYF. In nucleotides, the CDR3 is TGTGCCAGCAGCGTAGACGGGCCCTACGAGCAGTACTTC.

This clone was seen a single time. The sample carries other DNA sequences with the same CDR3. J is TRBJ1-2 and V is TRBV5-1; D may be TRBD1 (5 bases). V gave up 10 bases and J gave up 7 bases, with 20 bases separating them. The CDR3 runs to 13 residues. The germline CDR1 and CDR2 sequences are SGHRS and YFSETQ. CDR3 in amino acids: CASSLGGDGGYTF. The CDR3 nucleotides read TGCGCCTCCAGTTTGGGAGGGGACGGTGGCTACACCTTC.

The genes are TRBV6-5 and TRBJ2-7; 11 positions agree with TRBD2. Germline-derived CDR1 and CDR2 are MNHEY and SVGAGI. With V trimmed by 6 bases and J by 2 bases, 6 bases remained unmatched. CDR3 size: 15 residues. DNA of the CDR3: TGTGCCAGCAGCCCGGGACTAGCGGCCCCCTACGAGCAGTACTTC. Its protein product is CASSPGLAAPYEQYF.

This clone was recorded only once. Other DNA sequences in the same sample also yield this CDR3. CDR3 amino acids: CSVDRGTGELFF. In nucleotides, the CDR3 is TGCAGCGTGGACAGGGGCACCGGGGAGCTGTTTTTT. The V gene is TRBV29-1, the J gene TRBJ2-2; 9 bases agree with TRBD1. Per the germline V gene, CDR1 is SQVTM and CDR2 is ANQGSEA. The V segment lost 6 bases and the J segment 4 bases; nucleotides outside the gene matches: 0. The CDR3 has 12 residues.

The CDR3 sequence is CASSYRGRGNYGYTF. CDR3 sequence (DNA): TGTGCCAGCAGTTACCGGGGGAGGGGTAACTATGGCTACACCTTC. The chain employs TRBV6-5 and TRBJ1-2, with a possible D match to TRBD1 (5 bases). The CDR3 has 15 residues. V lost 2 bases, J lost 1 base, and 11 bases lay in between. Germline lookup yields CDR1 MNHEY and CDR2 SVGAGI.

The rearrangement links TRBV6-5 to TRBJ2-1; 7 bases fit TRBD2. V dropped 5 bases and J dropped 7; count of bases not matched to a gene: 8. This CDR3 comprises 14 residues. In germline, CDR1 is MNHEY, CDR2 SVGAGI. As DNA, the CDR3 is TGTGCCAGCAGTACCGCAGGACTAGTGAATGAGCAGTTCTTC. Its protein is CASSTAGLVNEQFF.

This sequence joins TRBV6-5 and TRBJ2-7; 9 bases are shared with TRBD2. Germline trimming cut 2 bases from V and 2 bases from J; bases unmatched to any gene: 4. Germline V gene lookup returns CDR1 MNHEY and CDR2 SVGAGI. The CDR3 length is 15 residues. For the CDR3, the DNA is TGTGCCAGCAGTTACCACCTAGCGGGAACCTACGAGCAGTACTTC. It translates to CASSYHLAGTYEQYF.

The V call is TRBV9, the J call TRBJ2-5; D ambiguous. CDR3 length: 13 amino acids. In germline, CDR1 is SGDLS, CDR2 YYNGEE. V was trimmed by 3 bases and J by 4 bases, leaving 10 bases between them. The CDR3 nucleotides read TGTGCCAGCAGCGGCAGAGGTGGAGAGACCCAGTACTTC. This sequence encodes CASSGRGGETQYF.

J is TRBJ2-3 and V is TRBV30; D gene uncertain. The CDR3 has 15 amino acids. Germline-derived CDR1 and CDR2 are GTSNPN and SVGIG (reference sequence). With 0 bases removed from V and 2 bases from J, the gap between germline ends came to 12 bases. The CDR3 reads CAWSVLRVATDTQYF. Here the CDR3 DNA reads TGTGCCTGGAGTGTACTAAGGGTTGCCACAGATACGCAGTATTTT.

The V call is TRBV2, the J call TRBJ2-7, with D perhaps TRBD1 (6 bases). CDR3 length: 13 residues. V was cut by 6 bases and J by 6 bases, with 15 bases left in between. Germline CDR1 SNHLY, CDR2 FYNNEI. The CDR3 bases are TGTGCCAGCAGCCCTCAACAGGGCAGCGAGCAGTACTTC. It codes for CASSPQQGSEQYF.

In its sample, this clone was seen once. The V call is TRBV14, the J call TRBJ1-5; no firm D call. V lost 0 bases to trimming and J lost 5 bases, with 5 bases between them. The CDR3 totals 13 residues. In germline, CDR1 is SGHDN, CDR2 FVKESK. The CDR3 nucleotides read TGTGCCAGCAGCCAAGATTCGGATCAGCCCCAGCATTTT. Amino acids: CASSQDSDQPQHF.

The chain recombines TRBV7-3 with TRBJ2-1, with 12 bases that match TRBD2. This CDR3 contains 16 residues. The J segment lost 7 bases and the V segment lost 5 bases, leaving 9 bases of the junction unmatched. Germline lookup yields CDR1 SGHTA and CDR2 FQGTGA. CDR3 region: CASSPRASGGENEQFF. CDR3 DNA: TGTGCCAGCAGCCCCCGGGCTAGCGGGGGGGAGAATGAGCAGTTCTTC. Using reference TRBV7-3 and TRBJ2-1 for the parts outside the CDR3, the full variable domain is GAGVSQTPSNKVTEKGKYVELRCDPISGHTALYWYRQSLGQGPEFLIYFQGTGAADDSGLPNDRFFAVRPEGSVSTLKIQRTERGDSAVYLCASSPRASGGENEQFFGPGTRLTVL.

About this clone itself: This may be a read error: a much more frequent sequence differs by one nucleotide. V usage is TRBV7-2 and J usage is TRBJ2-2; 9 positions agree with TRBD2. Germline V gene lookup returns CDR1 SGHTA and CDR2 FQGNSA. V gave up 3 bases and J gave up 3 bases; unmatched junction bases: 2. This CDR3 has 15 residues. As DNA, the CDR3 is TGTGCCAGCAGCTTCCTAGCGGGGTACACCGGGGAGCTGTTTTTT. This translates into CASSFLAGYTGELFF.

Here the CDR3 DNA reads TGTGCCAGCAGCCGTTACAGTACCTATGGCTACACCTTC. Amino acids: CASSRYSTYGYTF. The rearrangement joins TRBV7-2 to TRBJ1-2, with D unclear. The V end lost 5 bases, the J end lost 4 bases, and 11 bases lay between the germline ends. Germline V gene data show CDR1 as SGHTA and CDR2 as FQGNSA. This CDR3 has 13 residues.

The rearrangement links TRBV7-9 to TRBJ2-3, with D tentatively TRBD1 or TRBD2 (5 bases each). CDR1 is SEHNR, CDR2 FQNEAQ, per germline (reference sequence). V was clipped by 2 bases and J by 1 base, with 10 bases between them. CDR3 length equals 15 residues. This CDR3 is CASSLKGTGTDTQYF. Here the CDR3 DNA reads TGTGCCAGCAGCTTAAAGGGGACGGGCACAGATACGCAGTATTTT. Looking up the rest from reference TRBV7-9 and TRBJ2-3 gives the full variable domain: DTGVSQNPRHKITKRGQNVTFRCDPISEHNRLYWYRQTLGQGPEFLTYFQNEAQLEKSRLLSDRFSAERPKGSFSTLEIQRTEQGDSAMYLCASSLKGTGTDTQYFGPGTRLTVL.

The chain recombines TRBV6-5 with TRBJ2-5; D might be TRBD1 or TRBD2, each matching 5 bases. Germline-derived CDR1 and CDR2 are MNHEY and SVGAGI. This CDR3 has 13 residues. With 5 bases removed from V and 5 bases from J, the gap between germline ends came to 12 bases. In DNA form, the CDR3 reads TGTGCCAGCAGTCCGGGGAAGGGGGAGACCCAGTACTTC. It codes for CASSPGKGETQYF.

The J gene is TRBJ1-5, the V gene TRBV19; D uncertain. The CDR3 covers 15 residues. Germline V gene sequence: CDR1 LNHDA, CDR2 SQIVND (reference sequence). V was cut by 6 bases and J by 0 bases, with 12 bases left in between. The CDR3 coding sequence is TGTGCCAGTAGGTTAGACACGAATAGCAATCAGCCCCAGCATTTT. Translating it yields CASRLDTNSNQPQHF.

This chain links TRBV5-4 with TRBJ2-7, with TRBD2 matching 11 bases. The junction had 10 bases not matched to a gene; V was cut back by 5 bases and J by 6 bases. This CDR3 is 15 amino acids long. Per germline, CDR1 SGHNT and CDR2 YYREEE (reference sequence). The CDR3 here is CASRLDLAGGREQYF. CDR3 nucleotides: TGTGCCAGCAGACTGGACCTAGCGGGAGGACGCGAGCAGTACTTC.

The CDR3 sequence is CASSKGGQPYEQYF. The CDR3 coding sequence is TGTGCCAGCAGCAAAGGGGGACAGCCCTACGAGCAGTACTTC. This chain uses TRBV21-1 with TRBJ2-7; TRBD1 is the table's D call and was not checked against the DNA. TRBV21-1 is classified as a pseudogene. The CDR3 covers 14 residues.

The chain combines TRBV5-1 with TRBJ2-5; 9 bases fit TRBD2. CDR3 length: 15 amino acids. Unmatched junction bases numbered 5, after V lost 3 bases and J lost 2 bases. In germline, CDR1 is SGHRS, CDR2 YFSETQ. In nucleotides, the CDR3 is TGCGCCAGCAGCTCTCGACTAGCGGCTCAAGAGACCCAGTACTTC. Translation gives CASSSRLAAQETQYF.

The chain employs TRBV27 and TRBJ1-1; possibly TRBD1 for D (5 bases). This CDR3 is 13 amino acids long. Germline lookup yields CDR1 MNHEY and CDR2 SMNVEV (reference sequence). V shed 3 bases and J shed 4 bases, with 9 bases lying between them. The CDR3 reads CASSFSGVTEAFF. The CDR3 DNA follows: TGTGCCAGCAGTTTTTCGGGGGTCACTGAAGCTTTCTTT.